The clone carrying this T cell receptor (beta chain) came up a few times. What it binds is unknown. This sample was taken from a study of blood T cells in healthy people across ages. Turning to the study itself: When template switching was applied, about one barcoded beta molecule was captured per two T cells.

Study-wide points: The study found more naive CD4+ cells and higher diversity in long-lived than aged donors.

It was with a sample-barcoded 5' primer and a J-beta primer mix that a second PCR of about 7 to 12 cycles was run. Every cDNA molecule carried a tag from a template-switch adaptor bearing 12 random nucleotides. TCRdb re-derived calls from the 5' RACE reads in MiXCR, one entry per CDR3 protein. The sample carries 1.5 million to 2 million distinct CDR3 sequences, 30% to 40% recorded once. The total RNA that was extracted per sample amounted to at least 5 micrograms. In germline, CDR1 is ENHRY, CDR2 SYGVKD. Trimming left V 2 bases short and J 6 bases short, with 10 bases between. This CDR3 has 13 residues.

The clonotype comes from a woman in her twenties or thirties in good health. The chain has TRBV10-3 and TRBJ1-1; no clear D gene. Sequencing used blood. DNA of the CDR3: TGTGCCATCAGTGAGCCGCAGAATTCTGAAGCTTTCTTT. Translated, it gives CAISEPQNSEAFF.